The source of this T cell receptor beta chain is a study of cytomegalovirus exposure and HLA in healthy donors. In the case of this clone: The antigen remains undetermined.

Study-level findings and limits: It is likely that the observed cluster of highly shared sequence variants was a sequencing artifact. The study reported that TCR beta sequences accurately predicted HLA-A and HLA-B alleles in most subjects. A later examination showed that TCR association rates differed by HLA locus, with DRB1 most and HLA-C fewest.

The length of the CDR3 is 14 residues. Germline loops: CDR1 MNHEY, CDR2 SMNVEV (reference sequence). V was cut by 6 bases and J by 1 base, with 12 bases left in between. The study ran its PCR with 60 Vbeta and 13 Jbeta primers. Sequencing was performed with immunoSEQ multiplex PCR; in TCRdb, only in-frame clones are kept and a portion is missing. The data show around 94,000 clones, about 77% seen once. V and J are TRBV27 and TRBJ1-1; unclear D gene. This clonotype was sampled from a male donor in good health and CMV-seropositive. Sequencing was performed on PBMCs. The CDR3 is CASSVSGANTEAFF. The CDR3 DNA sequence: TGTGCCAGCAGCGTATCGGGAGCGAACACTGAAGCTTTCTTT.